The 19 T cell receptor beta chains presented below share a single source sample, sequenced in a study of CD8 T cells in ankylosing spondylitis. TCRdb recomputed calls from the 5' RACE reads with MiXCR, one row per CDR3 protein. The sample consists of 250,000 to 400,000 distinct CDR3 sequences, roughly 10% of them appearing once. The specimen sequenced was blood, either unsorted or a sorted T cell fraction (not recorded which). These TCRs come from a female donor with ankylosing spondylitis or in good health (not recorded which).

This clonotype has a handful of counts. The V and J genes are TRBV27 and TRBJ1-1, with 8 bases aligning to TRBD1. There are 15 residues in the CDR3. Germline V CDR1 and CDR2: MNHEY, SMNVEV (reference sequence). V lost 10 bases and J lost 3; bases outside the gene matches: 13. The CDR3 nucleotides are TGTGCCATCAGCCGGACAGGGATGCTGGACACTGAAGCTTTCTTT. Its protein product is CAISRTGMLDTEAFF.

The chain couples TRBV28 to TRBJ2-1, with 7 bases that match TRBD2. The CDR3 is 14 residues long. The V gene end was trimmed by 7 bases and the J gene end by 0 bases; junction bases not matched to a gene: 3. The germline CDR1 and CDR2 sequences are MDHEN and SYDVKM. CDR3 in DNA: TGTGCCAGCACCGGGACTAACTCCTACAATGAGCAGTTCTTC. Encoded protein: CASTGTNSYNEQFF.

This clonotype was counted many times. V gene TRBV12-3 or TRBV12-4 combines with J gene TRBJ2-5; D remains unclear. The V end lost 9 bases, the J end lost 4 bases, and 15 bases lay between the germline ends. The CDR3 runs to 13 residues. CDR3 bases: TGTGCCAGTTCGGAACAGCTGGGAGAGACCCAGTACTTC. Its protein is CASSEQLGETQYF.

This clonotype turned up a few times. This chain connects TRBV5-1 to TRBJ1-6; the D is unclear. Trimming took 0 bases from V and 8 from J, leaving 6 bases between them. This CDR3 has 13 amino acids. The germline gives CDR1 SGHRS, CDR2 YFSETQ. This chain's CDR3 is CASSLAGYSPLHF. DNA for the CDR3: TGCGCCAGCAGCTTGGCCGGGTATTCACCCCTCCACTTT. Variable domain in full (rest from reference TRBV5-1 and TRBJ1-6): KAGVTQTPRYLIKTRGQQVTLSCSPISGHRSVSWYQQTPGQGLQFLFEYFSETQRNKGNFPGRFSGRQFSNSRSEMNVSTLELGDSALYLCASSLAGYSPLHFGNGTRLTVT.

The V and J genes are TRBV9 and TRBJ2-7; perhaps TRBD2 as D (6 bases). The CDR3 is 14 residues long. Looked up from germline, CDR1 is SGDLS and CDR2 is YYNGEE. The V gene lost 3 bases and the J gene lost 2 bases, with 12 bases spanning the gap. The CDR3 DNA reads as TGTGCCAGCAGCGCGGGGGTAGCGGCCTACGAGCAGTACTTC. Amino acids: CASSAGVAAYEQYF.

This clonotype has ten or more counts. V is TRBV20-1 and J is TRBJ2-7, with TRBD2 matching 9 bases. The CDR3 has 15 amino acids. With V trimmed by 6 bases and J by 1 base, 10 bases remained unmatched. The V gene's germline CDR1 is DFQATT and CDR2 SNEGSKA (reference sequence). The CDR3 loop is CSADGLAFTSYEQYF. CDR3 coding DNA: TGCAGTGCGGATGGACTAGCGTTTACATCCTACGAGCAGTACTTC.

This clonotype was seen ten or more times. The CDR3 protein is CSVSTTGYEQYF. The DNA for the CDR3 is TGCAGTGTCAGTACAACAGGATACGAGCAGTACTTC. V and J are TRBV20-1 and TRBJ2-7; D might be TRBD1 (5 bases). There are 12 residues in the CDR3. Germline CDR1 DFQATT, CDR2 SNEGSKA (reference sequence). V lost 7 bases and J 4 bases, leaving 14 bases between the germline ends.

The CDR3 region is CASVNGWGGTEAFF. In DNA form, the CDR3 reads TGTGCCAGCGTGAATGGGTGGGGTGGGACTGAAGCTTTCTTT. The chain combines TRBV6-1 with TRBJ1-1; D is uncertain. Germline V gene data show CDR1 as MNHNS and CDR2 as SASEGT. V was clipped by 8 bases and J by 5 bases, with 18 bases between them. The CDR3 totals 14 residues.

This clonotype was counted between two and nine times. J is TRBJ2-2 and V is TRBV7-2; 8 bases are a match to TRBD1. With 3 bases clipped from V and 4 bases from J, the junction kept 7 bases outside the gene matches. The CDR3 consists of 16 residues. Germline CDR1 reads SGHTA; CDR2 reads FQGNSA. The CDR3 loop reads CASSFGGQGLTGELFF. Here the CDR3 DNA reads TGTGCCAGCAGCTTCGGCGGACAGGGCCTCACCGGGGAGCTGTTTTTT.

In its sample, this clonotype was seen many times. The chain couples TRBV20-1 to TRBJ1-5, with D perhaps TRBD1 (5 bases). Germline V CDR1 and CDR2: DFQATT, SNEGSKA (reference sequence). The CDR3 extends over 14 amino acids. The V and J ends lost 3 bases and 7 bases respectively, with 16 bases between them. CDR3 DNA: TGCAGTGCTAGGTTGGGGGGGGGTCCCCAGCCCCAGCATTTT. As protein: CSARLGGGPQPQHF.

This clonotype was seen a few times. This chain joins TRBV5-5 and TRBJ2-3; 12 positions match TRBD2. CDR3 length: 17 amino acids. Germline loops: CDR1 SGHKS, CDR2 YYEKEE (reference sequence). J was trimmed by 3 bases and V by 0 bases; bases with no gene match: 5. The CDR3 is CASSLGASGGATDTQYF. The CDR3 nucleotides are TGTGCCAGCAGCTTGGGGGCTAGCGGGGGGGCAACAGATACGCAGTATTTT.

This clonotype has a handful of counts. The chain uses TRBV7-3 and TRBJ2-7; D remains unclear. This CDR3 contains 15 residues. V was shortened by 2 bases and J by 0 bases, with 11 bases between the two germline ends. Looked up from germline, CDR1 is SGHTA and CDR2 is FQGTGA. This chain's CDR3 is CASSLYSDSSYEQYF. Here the CDR3 DNA reads TGTGCCAGCAGCTTATATTCAGATAGCTCCTACGAGCAGTACTTC.

The chain joins TRBV20-1 to TRBJ2-7; D uncertain. The V and J ends lost 0 bases and 2 bases respectively, with 8 bases between them. This CDR3 has 13 amino acids. Germline V lookup: CDR1 DFQATT, CDR2 SNEGSKA (reference sequence). The CDR3 nucleotides are TGCAGTGCTAGAGATCTGGCCGCCTACGAGCAGTACTTC. As protein: CSARDLAAYEQYF.

This clonotype was recorded at least ten times. This chain links TRBV28 with TRBJ1-2, with 7 bases aligning to TRBD1. Looked up from germline, CDR1 is MDHEN and CDR2 is SYDVKM. This CDR3 comprises 17 residues. V trimming: 5 bases; J trimming: 1 base; junction bases outside the gene matches: 13. The CDR3 coding sequence is TGTGCCAGCAGTCCTTTTGCCGGGACAGCCCGTAACTATGGCTACACCTTC. Translated: CASSPFAGTARNYGYTF.

This clonotype showed up just a few times. The DNA of the CDR3 is TGTGCCAGCAGCTTAGCGGGTGGGGGGTCCTACGAGCAGTACTTC. Translation gives CASSLAGGGSYEQYF. V usage is TRBV7-2 and J usage is TRBJ2-7; possible D gene TRBD2, 6 bases. Trimming cost V 0 bases and J 1 base, with 10 bases left between them. CDR3 length: 15 residues. The germline CDR1 and CDR2 sequences are SGHTA and FQGNSA.

To note about this clonotype: One base away lies a much larger clone, so this may be a sequencing read error. The gene calls are TRBV4-1 and TRBJ1-5; D possibly corresponds to TRBD1 (6 bases). The CDR3 sequence is 18 residues long. Between the trimmed V and J ends, which lost 0 bases and 4 bases, there was a span of 19 bases. From germline, CDR1 is MGHRA and CDR2 YSYEKL. The CDR3 spells CASSQDWSPFRGNQPQHF. The CDR3 nucleotides read TGCGCCAGCAGCCAAGATTGGTCCCCCTTCAGGGGAAATCAGCCCCAGCATTTT.

This clonotype appeared many times. The genes are TRBV28 and TRBJ2-3, with D unresolved. The CDR3 length is 14 residues. Trimming shortened V by 9 bases and J by 1 base, and 14 bases separated the two germline ends. The germline V gene encodes CDR1 MDHEN and CDR2 SYDVKM. CDR3 DNA: TGTGCCAGTCTTACAGAGGAAGGCACAGATACGCAGTATTTT. It encodes CASLTEEGTDTQYF.

This clonotype was seen ten or more times. One junction end disagrees with the germline gene, perhaps due to a read error. The chain is built from TRBV5-1 and TRBJ2-7; 14 positions agree with TRBD2. Germline V gene sequence: CDR1 SGHRS, CDR2 YFSETQ. The length of the CDR3 is 16 residues. The CDR3 region has the DNA TGCGCCAGCAGCCTAGGAGGGACTAGCGGGAGTTCTCACCAACTTTTC. Translating gives CASSLGGTSGSSHQLF.

This clonotype was picked up many times. The rearrangement links TRBV20-1 to TRBJ1-6, with D perhaps matching TRBD1 (5 bases). The CDR3 is 14 residues long. Germline values: CDR1 DFQATT, CDR2 SNEGSKA (reference sequence). V was trimmed by 0 bases and J by 7 bases, leaving 10 bases between them. CDR3 DNA sequence: TGCAGTGCTAGAGAGGGGGGTCGGAATTCACCCCTCCACTTT. Translated: CSAREGGRNSPLHF.